This T cell receptor (beta chain) was captured by sequencing in a study of control samples from healthy donors and cancer patients. V was shortened by 6 bases and J by 2 bases, with 11 bases between the two germline ends. CDR3 length: 15 residues. Germline assignment: CDR1 MNHEY and CDR2 SVGAGI. Data came from immunoSEQ multiplex PCR; TCRdb stores just in-frame clones and leaves some out. Among 25,000 to 30,000 clones listed, 87% were seen once. This TCR came from a woman between 35 and 50 years old with lung cancer. The sample comprised PBMCs. The J gene is TRBJ1-6, the V gene TRBV6-5; no clear D gene. CDR3 sequence reads: CASRFEGAYNSPLHF. CDR3 bases: TGTGCCAGCAGATTCGAAGGTGCCTATAATTCACCCCTCCACTTT.